This T cell receptor beta chain was sequenced during a study of technical replicates of blood from a handful of donors. Clones were sequenced by immunoSEQ multiplex PCR, and TCRdb holds only the in-frame ones, with some missing. The table includes around 84,000 clones, 95% to 98% detected once. Germline-derived CDR1 and CDR2 are SGHNT and YENEEA. The J segment lost 3 bases and the V segment lost 5 bases, leaving 6 bases of the junction unmatched. The CDR3 consists of 14 residues. Sequenced: T cells isolated from PBMCs. The chain uses TRBV11-3 and TRBJ1-1; 7 bases align to TRBD1. This receptor was obtained from a human donor in good health. CDR3 protein: CASSPRGYDTEAFF. As DNA, the CDR3 is TGTGCCAGCAGCCCCAGGGGGTATGACACTGAAGCTTTCTTT.